The TCR beta chain under discussion was sequenced for a study of blood T cell repertoires in COVID-19. Generated by immunoSEQ multiplex PCR, the TCRdb table keeps only in-frame clones and is missing some. The sample holds around 98,000 clones, 65% to 90% seen once. This CDR3 has 17 residues. Germline V gene data show CDR1 as SGHTA and CDR2 as FQGNSA. The ends lost 5 bases at V and 4 bases at J; junction bases unmatched: 11. The sequenced sample was peripheral blood. The gene calls are TRBV7-2 and TRBJ1-1; TRBD1 matches 12 bases. The receptor comes from a man in his 70s with active or convalescent COVID-19. DNA for the CDR3: TGTGCCAGCAGCCAGGGGGTCCGGGACAGGGGGCTCACTGAAGCTTTCTTT. This encodes CASSQGVRDRGLTEAFF.